The 23 T cell receptor beta chains given below trace back to one sample, sequenced in a study of T cells in Graves' hyperthyroidism and ophthalmopathy (dated by TCRdb to about 2019). Library preparation was by multiplex PCR. Data came from an Illumina HiSeq 2000. The TCR beta CDR3 regions were amplified from RNA transcripts. The TCR CDR3 was subjected to a first round of RT-PCR using the HTBI primer set and the Qiagen OneStep RT-PCR kit. The raw public data were reprocessed by TCRdb itself: fastp quality trimming at Q25, MiXCR clonotype calling, in-frame beta chains only. CDR3 protein duplicates are merged, each entry listing the most common genes and DNA. This sample gives roughly 300,000 distinct CDR3 sequences in total; roughly 14% of them show up just once. Around 24% of the sample rests with the top ten. What was sequenced was blood. The receptors come from a woman aged 25 to 39 with Graves' hyperthyroidism.

The gene calls are TRBV20-1 and TRBJ2-1, with D unresolved. Trimming took 6 bases from V and 0 from J, leaving 15 bases between them. There are 15 residues in the CDR3. From germline, CDR1 is DFQATT and CDR2 SNEGSKA (reference sequence). In nucleotides, the CDR3 is TGCAGTGCCCTATCGGGCAGAAGCTCCTACAATGAGCAGTTCTTC. Its translation: CSALSGRSSYNEQFF.

This clonotype was counted at least ten times. This chain uses TRBV11-2 with TRBJ2-7, with 9 bases identical to TRBD2. Germline CDR1 SGHAT, CDR2 FQNNGV. The CDR3 totals 16 residues. The ends lost 7 bases at V and 5 bases at J; junction bases unmatched: 15. CDR3 nucleotides: TGTGCCAGCAACACAGGGATGGCGGGAGGGCCAAACGAGCAGTACTTC. The encoded protein is CASNTGMAGGPNEQYF.

This clonotype showed up many times. In DNA form, the CDR3 reads TGTGCCAGCAGTTTCCCAGGGCAGGAAAAACTGTTTTTT. This sequence encodes CASSFPGQEKLFF. The chain uses TRBV12-3 or TRBV12-4 and TRBJ1-4, with a possible D match to TRBD1 (5 bases). V was clipped by 3 bases and J by 8 bases, with 10 bases between them. The CDR3 is 13 residues long.

This chain uses TRBV12-3 or TRBV12-4 with TRBJ2-2, with TRBD1 matching 8 bases. V was pared by 6 bases and J by 7 bases, with 4 bases of the junction left unmatched. CDR3 length equals 13 residues. The CDR3 bases are TGTGCCAGCAGGGACAGGGCGGGCGGGGAGCTGTTTTTT. This encodes CASRDRAGGELFF.

This clonotype was recorded once. This clone may be a read error of a much larger clone one base away. The V gene is TRBV20-1, the J gene TRBJ1-3; TRBD1 matches 11 bases. Germline CDR1 DFQATT, CDR2 SNEGSKA (reference sequence). The CDR3 loop spans 15 amino acids. The CDR3 sequence: CSARDTGTGGSTIYF. The CDR3 nucleotides are TGCAGTGCTAGAGATACAGGGACAGGGGGAAGCACCATATATTTT.

This clonotype was recorded a few times. The chain carries TRBV19 and TRBJ1-1; 10 nucleotides agree with TRBD1. V shed 5 bases and J 4 bases; nucleotides not matched to a gene: 4. Germline V gives CDR1 LNHDA, CDR2 SQIVND (reference sequence). The CDR3 is 14 amino acids. DNA of the CDR3: TGTGCCAGTAGTCCAGGGACAGGGGCCACTGAAGCTTTCTTT. Amino acid sequence: CASSPGTGATEAFF.

This clonotype showed up just a few times. The V gene is TRBV20-1, the J gene TRBJ2-3; 7 positions match TRBD2. Germline-derived CDR1 and CDR2 are DFQATT and SNEGSKA (reference sequence). The CDR3 spans 15 residues. V lost 3 bases to trimming and J lost 2 bases; unmatched junction nucleotides: 8. CDR3 loop: CSASYTGGVTDTQYF. The DNA of the CDR3 is TGCAGTGCTAGTTATACGGGAGGTGTCACAGATACGCAGTATTTT.

This chain joins TRBV9 and TRBJ2-2; the match to TRBD2 covers 7 bases. From germline, CDR1 is SGDLS and CDR2 YYNGEE. The CDR3 has 17 amino acids. J lost 0 bases, V lost 0 bases, and 5 bases had no gene match. CDR3 nucleotide sequence: TGTGCCAGCAGCGTAGGTTGGAGCGGGACGAACACCGGGGAGCTGTTTTTT. Protein sequence: CASSVGWSGTNTGELFF.

This clonotype showed up just once. A read error may be the cause here, since a much bigger clone is one base away. J is TRBJ2-3 and V is TRBV7-2; weak D call: TRBD1 (5 bases). Germline V gives CDR1 SGHTA, CDR2 FQGNSA. This CDR3 has 12 amino acids. CDR3 protein: CASSLKTDTRYF. The CDR3 region has the DNA TGTGCCAGCAGCTTAAAGACAGATACGCGGTATTTT.

This rearrangement joins TRBV7-3 to TRBJ1-4, with D maybe TRBD1 (6 bases). CDR1 and CDR2 from the germline V gene are SGHTA and FQGTGA. The CDR3 contains 15 residues. Trimming removed 3 bases at V and 6 bases at J, with 14 bases between. The CDR3 here is CASSFGGGADEKLFF. CDR3 nucleotide sequence: TGTGCCAGCAGCTTCGGGGGGGGGGCTGATGAAAAACTGTTTTTT.

As to this clonotype: A much bigger clone sits one base away, suggesting this may be a read error. The J gene is TRBJ2-3, the V gene TRBV6-1; D is ambiguous. This CDR3 has 13 amino acids. Germline CDR1 reads MNHNS; CDR2 reads SASEGT. The V end lost 9 bases, the J end lost 2 bases, and 12 bases lay between the germline ends. The CDR3 nucleotides read TGTGCCAGAAGCCACCCCTCCACAGATACGCAGTATTTT. Protein: CARSHPSTDTQYF.

This clonotype came up many times. This chain connects TRBV28 to TRBJ1-2; perhaps TRBD1 as D (6 bases). The CDR3 contains 14 residues. Trimming cost V 7 bases and J 4 bases, with 16 bases left between them. Germline values: CDR1 MDHEN, CDR2 SYDVKM. The CDR3 here is CASTPGRGSYGYTF. Here the CDR3 DNA reads TGTGCCAGCACCCCGGGCAGGGGAAGCTATGGCTACACCTTC.

This clonotype has just a few counts. This rearrangement joins TRBV4-2 to TRBJ1-5; D perhaps matches TRBD1 (5 bases). V gave up 1 base and J gave up 6 bases, with 13 bases separating them. The CDR3 loop spans 15 amino acids. From germline, CDR1 is LGHNA and CDR2 YNFKEQ. CDR3 region: CASSQGIQGTQPQHF. CDR3 nucleotides: TGTGCCAGCAGCCAAGGGATCCAGGGCACTCAGCCCCAGCATTTT.

This clonotype was found many times. The chain recombines TRBV5-1 with TRBJ2-3; tentative D call: TRBD2 (5 bases). Trimming stripped 4 bases from V and 0 bases from J, with 9 bases between. CDR3 length: 14 amino acids. Germline CDR1 SGHRS, CDR2 YFSETQ. CDR3 nucleotides: TGCGCCAGCAGCCCGGAGGCTAGCACAGATACGCAGTATTTT. This translates into CASSPEASTDTQYF.

Notes on this clonotype: Just one base apart from a much larger clone, this may be a read error. This chain joins TRBV15 and TRBJ1-5, with TRBD1 matching 7 bases. Trimming removed 3 bases from V and 7 bases from J; junction bases left unmatched: 9. The CDR3 loop spans 15 amino acids. CDR1 is LNHNV, CDR2 YYDKDF, per germline (reference sequence). DNA for the CDR3: TGTGCCACCAGCAGGGGCGACAGGGAGGGCCAGCCCCAGCATTTT. Translating gives CATSRGDREGQPQHF.

This clonotype turned up a few times. The V gene is TRBV11-2, the J gene TRBJ2-3; 7 bases are a match to TRBD2. After removal of 5 bases from V and 8 bases from J, the junction contained 10 bases not matched to a gene. Germline values: CDR1 SGHAT, CDR2 FQNNGV. This CDR3 comprises 14 residues. CDR3 amino acids: CASSQRDPPGTQYF. In DNA form, the CDR3 reads TGTGCCAGCAGCCAGCGGGACCCCCCCGGTACGCAGTATTTT.

This chain joins TRBV19 and TRBJ2-3; unclear D gene. Between the trimmed V and J ends, which lost 0 bases and 1 base, there was a span of 8 bases. Germline V lookup: CDR1 LNHDA, CDR2 SQIVND (reference sequence). This CDR3 comprises 15 residues. Here the CDR3 reads CASSIESLRTDTQYF. CDR3 sequence (DNA): TGTGCCAGTAGTATAGAGAGCCTCCGCACAGATACGCAGTATTTT.

This clonotype was seen a few times. The chain employs TRBV29-1 and TRBJ2-1, with 8 bases matching TRBD2. This CDR3 spans 12 amino acids. With 6 bases clipped from V and 4 bases from J, the junction kept 2 bases outside the gene matches. Germline V gene data show CDR1 as SQVTM and CDR2 as ANQGSEA. The CDR3, as DNA: TGCAGCGTAGGGACTAGTTACAATGAGCAGTTCTTC. This sequence encodes CSVGTSYNEQFF.

This clonotype was seen more than once but under ten times. V gene TRBV19 combines with J gene TRBJ2-1; D remains ambiguous. V lost 5 bases, J lost 2 bases, and 10 bases lay in between. CDR3 length: 14 residues. CDR1 is LNHDA and CDR2 is SQIVND in the germline V gene (reference sequence). The CDR3 DNA is TGTGCCAGTAGTCTCGATGGAGCCTACAATGAGCAGTTCTTC. Its protein is CASSLDGAYNEQFF.

This clonotype was observed a handful of times. The rearrangement links TRBV12-3 or TRBV12-4 to TRBJ1-1, with TRBD1 as a possible D gene (5 bases). This CDR3 comprises 15 residues. V lost 5 bases, J lost 1 base, and 14 bases lay in between. The CDR3 loop is CASSLGGVGNTEAFF. For the CDR3, the DNA is TGTGCCAGCAGTCTGGGGGGGGTGGGGAACACTGAAGCTTTCTTT.

This clonotype came up a few times. V gene TRBV3-1 combines with J gene TRBJ1-2; 8 positions match TRBD1. Looked up from germline, CDR1 is LGHDT and CDR2 is YNNKEL (reference sequence). There are 13 residues in the CDR3. V lost 4 bases to trimming and J lost 7 bases; unmatched junction nucleotides: 5. The CDR3 region is CASSLDRDSGYTF. The CDR3 nucleotides are TGTGCCAGCAGCCTGGACAGGGATAGTGGCTACACCTTC.

The chain combines TRBV2 with TRBJ1-3; D unclear. V was shortened by 5 bases and J by 0 bases, with 14 bases between the two germline ends. Germline V lookup: CDR1 SNHLY, CDR2 FYNNEI. CDR3 length equals 16 residues. The CDR3 sequence is CASSSGRTNSGNTIYF. The CDR3 DNA reads as TGTGCCAGCAGTTCCGGACGGACGAACTCTGGAAACACCATATATTTT.

In the case of this clonotype: A read error is possible here, since a much larger clone lies one base away. This chain joins TRBV7-9 and TRBJ2-5, with a possible D match to TRBD2 (6 bases). With 8 bases removed from V and 6 bases from J, the gap between germline ends came to 19 bases. Looked up from germline, CDR1 is SEHNR and CDR2 is FQNEAQ (reference sequence). The CDR3 loop spans 14 amino acids. The CDR3, as DNA: TGTGCCAGCTGCTCGGGGACTTCCCTCAAGACCCAGTACTTC. Its translation: CASCSGTSLKTQYF. The variable domain in full, completed from reference TRBV7-9 and TRBJ2-5, reads DTGVSQNPRHKITKRGQNVTFRCDPISEHNRLYWYRQTLGQGPEFLTYFQNEAQLEKSRLLSDRFSAERPKGSFSTLEIQRTEQGDSAMYLCASCSGTSLKTQYFGPGTRLLVL.